The 20 T cell receptor beta chains in this list originate from one sample, sequenced in a study of shared clonotypes between healthy human individuals. This table comes from immunoSEQ multiplex PCR, and its TCRdb copy is limited to in-frame clones, with some not included. The repertoire consists of about 2 million clones, with about 95% occurring once and the leading ten covering under 1.5%. The naive CD8 subset, CD45RO-negative cells positively selected for CCR7, excluded terminally differentiated effector memory CD45RA+ cells. Sequenced sample: naive CD8+ T cells sorted from blood. These receptors originate from a man younger than 35 in good health.

This chain connects TRBV5-4 to TRBJ1-1; 8 positions match TRBD1. V lost 4 bases to trimming and J lost 4 bases; unmatched junction nucleotides: 6. The CDR3 has 14 residues. Germline-derived CDR1 and CDR2 are SGHNT and YYREEE (reference sequence). The CDR3 here is CASSGQGAGTEAFF. The CDR3 DNA sequence: TGTGCCAGCAGCGGGCAGGGGGCGGGCACTGAAGCTTTCTTT.

The chain recombines TRBV4-3 with TRBJ2-1; 12 nucleotides match TRBD2. V trimming: 0 bases; J trimming: 9 bases; junction bases outside the gene matches: 9. Germline V gene sequence: CDR1 LGHNA, CDR2 YSLEER. The CDR3 is 17 residues long. The DNA of the CDR3 is TGCGCCAGCAGCCAAGAAACTAGCGGGAGGCCGGATTCTGAGCAGTTCTTC. Protein product: CASSQETSGRPDSEQFF.

The genes are TRBV29-1 and TRBJ1-2; TRBD1 matches at 10 bases. Germline-derived CDR1 and CDR2 are SQVTM and ANQGSEA. This CDR3 has 13 residues. Trimming removed 4 bases from V and 6 bases from J; junction bases left unmatched: 5. Written as DNA, the CDR3 is TGCAGCGTTGTCGGACAGGGGGGTCATGGCTACACCTTC. Its translation: CSVVGQGGHGYTF.

This chain connects TRBV10-1 to TRBJ2-5, with 14 bases matching TRBD2. V dropped 2 bases and J dropped 4; count of bases not matched to a gene: 0. Germline CDR1 reads WNHNN; CDR2 reads SYGVQD (reference sequence). This CDR3 contains 15 residues. The CDR3 region is CASSEGTSGGETQYF. The CDR3 region has the DNA TGCGCCAGCAGTGAGGGGACTAGCGGGGGAGAGACCCAGTACTTC.

The chain joins TRBV5-4 to TRBJ2-1; D remains unclear. The V gene's germline CDR1 is SGHNT and CDR2 YYREEE (reference sequence). The CDR3 has 12 amino acids. The V end lost 1 base, the J end lost 6 bases, and 5 bases lay between the germline ends. The CDR3 DNA reads as TGTGCCAGCAGCTTGAGTTTCAATGAGCAGTTCTTC. Its protein is CASSLSFNEQFF.

The V and J genes are TRBV15 and TRBJ1-3, with 7 bases aligning to TRBD1. Germline CDR1 and CDR2: LNHNV and YYDKDF (reference sequence). The CDR3 spans 12 residues. With V trimmed by 9 bases and J by 1 base, 0 bases remained unmatched. This CDR3 is CATTGSGNTIYF. The DNA for the CDR3 is TGTGCCACGACAGGGTCTGGAAACACCATATATTTT.

This clone was found once. The rearrangement uses TRBV4-1 and TRBJ2-7, with D possibly matching TRBD1 (5 bases). There are 15 residues in the CDR3. V was shortened by 1 base and J by 2 bases, with 12 bases between the two germline ends. Germline V gene sequence: CDR1 MGHRA, CDR2 YSYEKL. The CDR3 region has the DNA TGCGCCAGCAGCCAAGTGTCTGGGGCGCCCTACGAGCAGTACTTC. Translated: CASSQVSGAPYEQYF.

The chain recombines TRBV27 with TRBJ2-1; the D is unclear. The CDR3 is 13 residues long. V gave up 7 bases and J gave up 5 bases, with 12 bases separating them. Germline V gene lookup returns CDR1 MNHEY and CDR2 SMNVEV (reference sequence). The CDR3: CASIGRTNNEQFF. In DNA, the CDR3 is TGTGCCAGCATAGGTCGAACGAACAATGAGCAGTTCTTC.

The chain has TRBV4-1 and TRBJ2-2; no definite D call. CDR3 size: 13 residues. CDR1 is MGHRA, CDR2 YSYEKL, per germline. The V end lost 1 base, the J end lost 8 bases, and 8 bases lay between the germline ends. In DNA form, the CDR3 reads TGCGCCAGCAGCCAAGGGGTTTTAGGGGAGCTGTTTTTT. This translates into CASSQGVLGELFF.

V usage is TRBV7-2 and J usage is TRBJ2-5; D is undetermined. The V gene lost 5 bases and the J gene lost 2 bases, with 12 bases spanning the gap. CDR3 size: 14 residues. Per the germline V gene, CDR1 is SGHTA and CDR2 is FQGNSA. This chain's CDR3 is CASSPGDWQETQYF. In DNA, the CDR3 is TGTGCCAGCAGCCCGGGCGATTGGCAAGAGACCCAGTACTTC.

The chain joins TRBV2 to TRBJ1-5, with a tentative D call TRBD1 (5 bases). V was cut by 5 bases and J by 0 bases, with 11 bases left in between. This CDR3 comprises 15 residues. Germline V gives CDR1 SNHLY, CDR2 FYNNEI. CDR3 amino acids: CASSNTGDSNQPQHF. DNA for the CDR3: TGTGCCAGCAGTAATACAGGAGATAGCAATCAGCCCCAGCATTTT.

With respect to this clone: Other DNA variants within this sample encode the same CDR3. The chain combines TRBV5-1 with TRBJ2-7; D perhaps matches TRBD1 (5 bases). Germline V gives CDR1 SGHRS, CDR2 YFSETQ. Trimming took off 4 bases at V and 1 base at J, with 9 bases between the two ends. This CDR3 is 13 amino acids long. CDR3 sequence reads: CASSLDTSYEQYF. For the CDR3, the DNA is TGCGCCAGCAGCCTGGACACGTCCTACGAGCAGTACTTC.

The count of this clone is one. The V and J genes are TRBV27 and TRBJ2-7, with D perhaps matching TRBD1 (6 bases). The CDR3 runs to 13 residues. The V end lost 7 bases, the J end lost 6 bases, and 16 bases lay between the germline ends. Germline assignment: CDR1 MNHEY and CDR2 SMNVEV (reference sequence). The CDR3 region has the DNA TGTGCCAGCAATTCTACAGGGCGGTCCGAGCAGTACTTC. This sequence encodes CASNSTGRSEQYF.

Turning to this clone: The same CDR3 can be traced to other DNA sequences in this sample. The chain is built from TRBV4-3 and TRBJ2-7, with D possibly TRBD1 on 5 matching bases. V lost 1 base and J lost 0, with 7 bases in between. Germline V lookup: CDR1 LGHNA, CDR2 YSLEER. There are 14 residues in the CDR3. CDR3 residues: CASSQGQGSYEQYF. The CDR3 nucleotides are TGCGCCAGCAGCCAAGGGCAGGGCTCCTACGAGCAGTACTTC.

CDR3 sequence: CASSRTAEDTGELFF. CDR3 in DNA: TGTGCCAGCAGTCGGACCGCCGAGGACACCGGGGAGCTGTTTTTT. This chain links TRBV7-6 with TRBJ2-2, with D uncertain. Deletions cut 6 bases from V and 3 bases from J, with 14 bases between. From germline, CDR1 is SGHVS and CDR2 FNYEAQ. The CDR3 sequence is 15 residues long.

The rearrangement joins TRBV30 to TRBJ2-3, with 9 bases lining up with TRBD2. After removal of 0 bases from V and 7 bases from J, the junction contained 11 bases not matched to a gene. Germline values: CDR1 GTSNPN, CDR2 SVGIG (reference sequence). This CDR3 is 16 amino acids long. The CDR3 loop reads CAWSVLLAGNTYTQYF. The CDR3 bases are TGTGCCTGGAGTGTACTCCTAGCGGGAAATACATATACGCAGTATTTT.

The chain combines TRBV30 with TRBJ2-2; D not resolved. V lost 2 bases and J lost 4, with 11 bases in between. This CDR3 region has 14 residues. Germline CDR1 reads GTSNPN; CDR2 reads SVGIG (reference sequence). The DNA of the CDR3 is TGTGCCTGGAGTAAACGCGGTGGCACCGGGGAGCTGTTTTTT. This sequence encodes CAWSKRGGTGELFF.

The chain couples TRBV27 to TRBJ2-3; tentatively, D is TRBD1 or TRBD2 (5 bases each). Between the trimmed V and J ends, which lost 1 base and 4 bases, there was a span of 9 bases. The CDR3 sequence is 14 residues long. Germline CDR1 reads MNHEY; CDR2 reads SMNVEV (reference sequence). The CDR3 DNA is TGTGCCAGCAGTTTATGGGGGTGGGCAGATACGCAGTATTTT. Amino acids: CASSLWGWADTQYF.

The rearrangement links TRBV5-4 to TRBJ1-2; no clear D gene. CDR3 length: 15 residues. Germline assignment: CDR1 SGHNT and CDR2 YYREEE (reference sequence). The germline V and J ends were trimmed by 0 bases and 4 bases, with 13 bases remaining between them. The CDR3 DNA follows: TGTGCCAGCAGCTTGGATCCGACGGGATTCTATGGCTACACCTTC. It encodes CASSLDPTGFYGYTF. Combining the CDR3 with reference TRBV5-4 and TRBJ1-2 gives the whole variable domain ETGVTQSPTHLIKTRGQQVTLRCSSQSGHNTVSWYQQALGQGPQFIFQYYREEENGRGNFPPRFSGLQFPNYSSELNVNALELDDSALYLCASSLDPTGFYGYTFGSGTRLTVV.

J is TRBJ1-2 and V is TRBV12-5; D ambiguous. Trimming removed 6 bases from V and 8 bases from J, with 7 bases in between. The CDR3 is 10 amino acids. CDR1 is LGHNT and CDR2 is FRNRAP in the germline V gene. This chain's CDR3 is CASGEIGYTF. As DNA, the CDR3 is TGTGCTAGTGGGGAAATAGGCTACACCTTC.